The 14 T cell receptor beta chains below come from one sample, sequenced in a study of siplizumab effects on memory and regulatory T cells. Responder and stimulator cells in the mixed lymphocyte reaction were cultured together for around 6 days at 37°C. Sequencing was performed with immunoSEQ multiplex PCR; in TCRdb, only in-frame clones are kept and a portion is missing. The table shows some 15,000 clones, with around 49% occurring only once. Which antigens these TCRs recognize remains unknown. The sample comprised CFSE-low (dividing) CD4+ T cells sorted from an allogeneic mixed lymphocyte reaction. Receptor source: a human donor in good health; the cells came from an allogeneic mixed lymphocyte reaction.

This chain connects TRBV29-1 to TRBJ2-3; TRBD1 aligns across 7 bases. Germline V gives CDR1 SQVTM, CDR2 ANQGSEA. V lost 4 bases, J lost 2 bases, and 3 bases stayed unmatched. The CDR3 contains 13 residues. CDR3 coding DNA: TGCAGCGTTGCTGACAGGGTCACAGATACGCAGTATTTT. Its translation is CSVADRVTDTQYF.

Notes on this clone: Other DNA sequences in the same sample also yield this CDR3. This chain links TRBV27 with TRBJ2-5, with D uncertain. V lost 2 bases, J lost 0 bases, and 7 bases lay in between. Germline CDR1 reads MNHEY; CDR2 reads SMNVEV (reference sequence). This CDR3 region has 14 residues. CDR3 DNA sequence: TGTGCCAGCAGTTTACGGTGGGACCAAGAGACCCAGTACTTC. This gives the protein CASSLRWDQETQYF.

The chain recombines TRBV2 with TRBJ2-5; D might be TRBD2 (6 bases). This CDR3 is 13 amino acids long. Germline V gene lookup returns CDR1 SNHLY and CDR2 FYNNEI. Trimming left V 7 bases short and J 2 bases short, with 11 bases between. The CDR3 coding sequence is TGTGCCAGCACTCGGGACTGGCAAGAGACCCAGTACTTC. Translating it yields CASTRDWQETQYF.

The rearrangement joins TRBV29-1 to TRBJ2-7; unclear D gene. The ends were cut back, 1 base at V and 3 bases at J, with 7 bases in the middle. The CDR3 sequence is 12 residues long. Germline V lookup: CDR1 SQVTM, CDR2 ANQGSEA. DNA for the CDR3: TGCAGCGTTGAAGTTTTTGGCTACGAGCAGTACTTC. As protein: CSVEVFGYEQYF.

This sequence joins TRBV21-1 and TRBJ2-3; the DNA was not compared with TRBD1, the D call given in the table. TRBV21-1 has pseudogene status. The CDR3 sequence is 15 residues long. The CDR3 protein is CASSTSKGGTDTQYF. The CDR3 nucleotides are TGTGCCAGCAGCACGTCTAAGGGGGGCACAGATACGCAGTATTTT.

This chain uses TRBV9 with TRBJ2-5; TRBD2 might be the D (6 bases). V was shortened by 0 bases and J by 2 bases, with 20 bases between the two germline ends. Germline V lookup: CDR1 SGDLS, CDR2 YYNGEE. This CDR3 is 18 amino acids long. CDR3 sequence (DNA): TGTGCCAGCAGCGTAGGGCTGACAACCCTAGGAGGGCAAGAGACCCAGTACTTC. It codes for CASSVGLTTLGGQETQYF.

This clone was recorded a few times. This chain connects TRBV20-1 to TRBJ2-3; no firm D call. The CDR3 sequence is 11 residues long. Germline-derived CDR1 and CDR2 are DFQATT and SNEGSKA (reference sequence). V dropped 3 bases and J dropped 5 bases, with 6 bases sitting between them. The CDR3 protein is CSASGVDTQYF. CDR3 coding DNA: TGCAGTGCTAGTGGTGTAGATACGCAGTATTTT.

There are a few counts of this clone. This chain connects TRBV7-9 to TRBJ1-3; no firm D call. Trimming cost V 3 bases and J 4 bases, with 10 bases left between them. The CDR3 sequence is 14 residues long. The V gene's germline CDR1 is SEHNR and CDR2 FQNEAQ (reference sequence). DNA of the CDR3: TGTGCCAGCAGCTTGGCCCTCATCGGAAACACCATATATTTT. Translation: CASSLALIGNTIYF.

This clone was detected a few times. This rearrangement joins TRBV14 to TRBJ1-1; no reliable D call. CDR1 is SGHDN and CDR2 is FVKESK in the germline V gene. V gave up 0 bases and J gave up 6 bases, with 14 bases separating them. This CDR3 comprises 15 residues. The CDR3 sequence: CASSQDFPERAEAFF. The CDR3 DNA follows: TGTGCCAGCAGCCAAGATTTTCCCGAGCGCGCTGAAGCTTTCTTT. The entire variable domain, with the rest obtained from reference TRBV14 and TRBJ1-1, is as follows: EAGVTQFPSHSVIEKGQTVTLRCDPISGHDNLYWYRRVMGKEIKFLLHFVKESKQDESGMPNNRFLAERTGGTYSTLKVQPAELEDSGVYFCASSQDFPERAEAFFGQGTRLTVV.

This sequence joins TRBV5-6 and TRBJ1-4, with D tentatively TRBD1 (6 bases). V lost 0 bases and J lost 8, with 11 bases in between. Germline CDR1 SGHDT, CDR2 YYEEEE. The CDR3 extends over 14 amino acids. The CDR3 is CASSLVGAREKLFF. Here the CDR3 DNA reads TGTGCCAGCAGCTTGGTGGGGGCGCGAGAAAAACTGTTTTTT.

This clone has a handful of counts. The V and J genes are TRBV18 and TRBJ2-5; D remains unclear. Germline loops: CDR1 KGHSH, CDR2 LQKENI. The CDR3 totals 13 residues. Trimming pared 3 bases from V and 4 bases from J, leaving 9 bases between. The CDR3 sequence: CASSPRLGETQYF. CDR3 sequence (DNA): TGTGCCAGCTCACCGCGGCTAGGAGAGACCCAGTACTTC.

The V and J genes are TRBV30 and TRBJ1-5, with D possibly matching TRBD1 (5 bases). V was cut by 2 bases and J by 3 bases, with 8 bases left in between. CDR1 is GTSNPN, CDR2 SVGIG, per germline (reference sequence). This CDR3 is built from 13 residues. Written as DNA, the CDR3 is TGTGCCTGGAGTCTACAGGTCAATCAGCCCCAGCATTTT. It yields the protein CAWSLQVNQPQHF.

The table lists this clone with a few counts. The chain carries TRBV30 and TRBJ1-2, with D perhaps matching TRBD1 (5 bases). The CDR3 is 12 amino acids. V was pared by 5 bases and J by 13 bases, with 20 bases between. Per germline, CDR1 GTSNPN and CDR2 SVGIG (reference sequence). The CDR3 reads CAWLSGTASSTF. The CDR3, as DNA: TGTGCCTGGCTATCCGGGACCGCCTCGAGCACCTTC.

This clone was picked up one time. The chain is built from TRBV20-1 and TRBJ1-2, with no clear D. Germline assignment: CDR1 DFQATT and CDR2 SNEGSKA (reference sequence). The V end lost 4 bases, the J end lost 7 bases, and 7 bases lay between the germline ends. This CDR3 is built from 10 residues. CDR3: CSAKWGGYTF. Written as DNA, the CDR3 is TGCAGTGCTAAGTGGGGTGGCTACACCTTC.